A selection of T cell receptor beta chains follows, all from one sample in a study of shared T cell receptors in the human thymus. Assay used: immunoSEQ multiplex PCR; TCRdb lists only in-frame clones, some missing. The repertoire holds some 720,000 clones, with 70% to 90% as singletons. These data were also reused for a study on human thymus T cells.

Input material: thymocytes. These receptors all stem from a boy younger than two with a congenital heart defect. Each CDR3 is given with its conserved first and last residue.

CASSLSRGDGNTIYF	TRBV27	TRBJ1-3
CASSPFGGQYNYGYTF	TRBV14	TRBJ1-2
CASSPHADRETQYF	TRBV28	TRBJ2-5
CASSEGDRGSFNGYTF	TRBV10-1	TRBJ1-2
CASSIDPWLAGGPSYNEQFF	TRBV19	TRBJ2-1
CAGSERGLPYEQYF	TRBV25-1	TRBJ2-7
CASSLRQGSPLGETQYF	TRBV5-6	TRBJ2-5
CASTTGTLADTQYF	TRBV6-1	TRBJ2-3
CANTTVPYEQYF	TRBV6-6	TRBJ2-7
CASSLIRYNEQFF	TRBV5-1	TRBJ2-1
CASSIGTSASYEQYF	TRBV19	TRBJ2-7
CASSFTKSRDRPYEQYF	TRBV7-9	TRBJ2-7
CASSYSGQGPYTGELFF	TRBV5-8	TRBJ2-2
CASSPGRGPSTDTQYF	TRBV14	TRBJ2-3
CASSLEVGGPSHEQFF	TRBV11-2	TRBJ2-1
CASSPTPSGQTPHEQFF	TRBV5-1	TRBJ2-1
CASSPSRRAAAGAQHF	TRBV5-8	TRBJ1-5
CASSQGQGFAGASTDTQYF	TRBV5-4	TRBJ2-3
CASSVAPKKPNRGDTEAFF	TRBV9	TRBJ1-1
CASSLSNRGSTDTQYF	TRBV28	TRBJ2-3
CASSDPSGSTDTQYF	TRBV6-4	TRBJ2-3
CASSQVATKQFF	TRBV4-3	TRBJ2-1
CASSPSRDRLYEQYF	TRBV28	TRBJ2-7
CASSPRRDREGGYTF	TRBV18	TRBJ1-2
CASSLERRPDTQYF	TRBV7-2	TRBJ2-3
CATSKQVPNTGELFF	TRBV15	TRBJ2-2
CASRDSGSGNTIYF	TRBV11-3	TRBJ1-3
CASSSVSASSANEQFF	TRBV28	TRBJ2-1
CASSWEVGQGDHEQYF	TRBV28	TRBJ2-7
CASSLGERPDTQYF	TRBV4-3	TRBJ2-3
CASSPWSGESDEQFF	TRBV9	TRBJ2-1